This T cell receptor (beta chain) was found in a study of blood T cell repertoires in COVID-19. This CDR3 is built from 16 residues. Germline V CDR1 and CDR2: SGHKS, YYEKEE (reference sequence). V shed 0 bases and J shed 0 bases, with 7 bases lying between them. Per the original data handling: The authors estimated nucleated cell counts from reference gene primer amplification. TCRdb keeps only in-frame clones here, not all; method: immunoSEQ multiplex PCR. The V and J calls and clone size were taken over from that table, and D and trimming were inferred from the DNA. Counted here are hundreds of thousands of clones, 82% occurring once; the ten biggest clones make up over 3.5%.

The gene calls are TRBV5-5 and TRBJ2-6; D might be TRBD2 (6 bases). This clonotype originated in a woman in her 70s with acute or convalescent COVID-19. The sample taken for sequencing was peripheral blood. Written as DNA, the CDR3 is TGTGCCAGCAGCTTGGTCGGGAGCTCTGGGGCCAACGTCCTGACTTTC. It translates to CASSLVGSSGANVLTF.